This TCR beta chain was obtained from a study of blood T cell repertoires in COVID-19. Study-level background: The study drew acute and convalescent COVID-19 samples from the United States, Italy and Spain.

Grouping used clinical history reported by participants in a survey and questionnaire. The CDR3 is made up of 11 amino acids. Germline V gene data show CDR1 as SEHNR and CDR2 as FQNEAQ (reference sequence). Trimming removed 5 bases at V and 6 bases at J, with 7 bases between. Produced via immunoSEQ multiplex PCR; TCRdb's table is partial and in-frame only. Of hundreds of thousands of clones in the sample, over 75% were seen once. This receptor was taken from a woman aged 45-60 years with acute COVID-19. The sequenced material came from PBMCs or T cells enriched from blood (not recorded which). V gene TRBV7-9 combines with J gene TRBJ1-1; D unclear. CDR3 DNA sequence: TGTGCCAGCAGCCGAGTACCTGAAGCTTTCTTT. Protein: CASSRVPEAFF. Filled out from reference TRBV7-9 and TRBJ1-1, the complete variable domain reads DTGVSQNPRHKITKRGQNVTFRCDPISEHNRLYWYRQTLGQGPEFLTYFQNEAQLEKSRLLSDRFSAERPKGSFSTLEIQRTEQGDSAMYLCASSRVPEAFFGQGTRLTVV.